These 15 T cell receptor beta chains were all obtained from the same sample, sequenced in a study of blood T cell repertoires in COVID-19. Assay used: immunoSEQ multiplex PCR; TCRdb lists only in-frame clones, some missing. The data hold about 210,000 clones, with about nine tenths observed a single time. Sequencing was performed on peripheral blood. The receptors derive from a woman between 40 and 50 years old with acute or convalescent COVID-19.

This clone appeared a single time. V gene TRBV4-1 combines with J gene TRBJ1-5, with D possibly being TRBD1 (6 bases). CDR1 and CDR2 (germline): MGHRA, YSYEKL. The V end lost 4 bases, the J end lost 1 base, and 20 bases lay between the germline ends. CDR3 length: 18 residues. DNA for the CDR3: TGCGCCAGCAGCCGACAACTGAGCAGGGGTTGGAGCAATCAGCCCCAGCATTTT. Protein: CASSRQLSRGWSNQPQHF.

V and J are TRBV5-4 and TRBJ1-1; 7 nucleotides agree with TRBD1. The CDR3 loop spans 14 amino acids. J was trimmed by 7 bases and V by 4 bases; bases with no gene match: 10. Per germline, CDR1 SGHNT and CDR2 YYREEE (reference sequence). The CDR3 spells CASSGNTGAGEAFF. The CDR3, as DNA: TGTGCCAGCAGCGGGAACACAGGGGCCGGTGAAGCTTTCTTT.

The chain links TRBV11-2 to TRBJ1-5; 12 nucleotides line up with TRBD1. This CDR3 spans 18 amino acids. Per germline, CDR1 SGHAT and CDR2 FQNNGV. The V and J ends lost 3 bases and 1 base, in that order; junction bases with no gene match: 7. The CDR3 coding sequence is TGTGCCAGCAGCTTCGGGACAGGGGGCCTTCTAAGCAATCAGCCCCAGCATTTT. Its translation: CASSFGTGGLLSNQPQHF.

This chain uses TRBV6-5 with TRBJ1-2, with 10 bases fitting TRBD1. The CDR3 spans 14 residues. J was trimmed by 4 bases and V by 5 bases; bases with no gene match: 4. Germline lookup yields CDR1 MNHEY and CDR2 SVGAGI. The CDR3 here is CASSRTGGSYGYTF. The CDR3 DNA is TGTGCCAGCAGTCGGACAGGGGGATCCTATGGCTACACCTTC.

The rearrangement uses TRBV5-1 and TRBJ1-3; possible D gene TRBD1, 6 bases. V lost 0 bases, J lost 1 base, and 14 bases lay in between. Germline V CDR1 and CDR2: SGHRS, YFSETQ. The CDR3 contains 17 residues. Here the CDR3 reads CASSLGISGVSGNTIYF. CDR3 DNA sequence: TGCGCCAGCAGCTTGGGAATTTCAGGGGTGTCTGGAAACACCATATATTTT. The whole variable domain, remainder taken from reference TRBV5-1 and TRBJ1-3, is KAGVTQTPRYLIKTRGQQVTLSCSPISGHRSVSWYQQTPGQGLQFLFEYFSETQRNKGNFPGRFSGRQFSNSRSEMNVSTLELGDSALYLCASSLGISGVSGNTIYFGEGSWLTVV.

The chain combines TRBV7-3 with TRBJ1-5, with TRBD1 matching 9 bases. The CDR3 is made up of 13 amino acids. J was trimmed by 6 bases and V by 3 bases; bases with no gene match: 0. The germline V gene has CDR1 SGHTA and CDR2 FQGTGA. This CDR3 reads CASSLTGGQPQHF. Written as DNA, the CDR3 is TGTGCCAGCAGCTTGACAGGGGGTCAGCCCCAGCATTTT.

The chain carries TRBV7-2 and TRBJ2-3, with 7 bases identical to TRBD1. This CDR3 is built from 15 residues. Germline lookup yields CDR1 SGHTA and CDR2 FQGNSA. J lost 0 bases, V lost 3 bases, and 3 bases had no gene match. The CDR3 bases are TGTGCCAGCAGCTTTAGGGGGCCCAGCACAGATACGCAGTATTTT. Its translation is CASSFRGPSTDTQYF.

This chain uses TRBV19 with TRBJ1-5; D is undetermined. V shed 2 bases and J shed 6 bases, with 11 bases lying between them. Germline assignment: CDR1 LNHDA and CDR2 SQIVND (reference sequence). This CDR3 spans 14 amino acids. The CDR3 reads CASSISGESQPQHF. The DNA of the CDR3 is TGTGCCAGTAGTATAAGCGGGGAGTCTCAGCCCCAGCATTTT.

This chain links TRBV11-3 with TRBJ1-1, with D uncertain. V shed 2 bases and J shed 3 bases, with 10 bases lying between them. Per germline, CDR1 SGHNT and CDR2 YENEEA. This CDR3 spans 14 amino acids. CDR3 in amino acids: CASSLTGEDTEAFF. The CDR3 bases are TGTGCCAGCAGCTTAACTGGAGAGGACACTGAAGCTTTCTTT.

This clone was seen more than once but under ten times. The CDR3 sequence is CASSHRPDYEQYV. In nucleotides, the CDR3 is TGTGCCAGCAGCCACAGACCGGACTACGAGCAGTACGTC. The chain links TRBV5-4 to TRBJ2-7; no definite D call. Germline V gene data show CDR1 as SGHNT and CDR2 as YYREEE (reference sequence). V was cut by 4 bases and J by 3 bases, with 11 bases left in between. The CDR3 length is 13 residues.

This sequence joins TRBV18 and TRBJ1-1; 10 nucleotides agree with TRBD1. V trimming: 3 bases; J trimming: 0 bases; junction bases outside the gene matches: 4. Germline CDR1 reads KGHSH; CDR2 reads LQKENI. This CDR3 comprises 16 residues. CDR3 region: CASSPPGTGVNTEAFF. In nucleotides, the CDR3 is TGTGCCAGCTCACCCCCAGGGACAGGGGTGAACACTGAAGCTTTCTTT.

V is TRBV3-1 (or the pseudogene TRBV3-2) and J is TRBJ1-6, with a tentative D call TRBD1 (6 bases). The CDR3 is 14 amino acids. Germline CDR1 reads LGHDT; CDR2 reads YNNKEL (reference sequence). V lost 6 bases and J 8 bases, leaving 14 bases between the germline ends. The CDR3 DNA follows: TGTGCCAGCAGGGGGAGAGGGGGATATTCACCCCTCCACTTT. As protein: CASRGRGGYSPLHF.

This chain uses TRBV5-5 with TRBJ2-5; TRBD1 is a possible D gene (6 bases). V was pared by 4 bases and J by 5 bases, with 12 bases between. Germline-derived CDR1 and CDR2 are SGHKS and YYEKEE (reference sequence). The CDR3 sequence is 13 residues long. The CDR3 reads CASSQGTRETQYF. CDR3 in DNA: TGTGCCAGCAGCCAGGGGACGCGGGAGACCCAGTACTTC.

This chain joins TRBV9 and TRBJ1-2; possible D gene TRBD1, 6 bases. Germline CDR1 is SGDLS and CDR2 is YYNGEE. V was trimmed by 0 bases and J by 4 bases, leaving 13 bases between them. The CDR3 is 15 amino acids. This CDR3 is CASSVAGGGVYGYTF. CDR3 DNA: TGTGCCAGCAGCGTAGCTGGGGGGGGCGTCTATGGCTACACCTTC.

CDR3: CASSRTQITGTASYNEQFF. The CDR3 DNA reads TGTGCCAGCAGCAGAACCCAAATTACAGGGACAGCCTCCTACAATGAGCAGTTCTTC. The chain carries TRBV5-4 and TRBJ2-1; TRBD1 aligns across 7 bases. After removal of 4 bases from V and 0 bases from J, the junction contained 16 bases not matched to a gene. The V gene's germline CDR1 is SGHNT and CDR2 YYREEE (reference sequence). This CDR3 comprises 19 residues.